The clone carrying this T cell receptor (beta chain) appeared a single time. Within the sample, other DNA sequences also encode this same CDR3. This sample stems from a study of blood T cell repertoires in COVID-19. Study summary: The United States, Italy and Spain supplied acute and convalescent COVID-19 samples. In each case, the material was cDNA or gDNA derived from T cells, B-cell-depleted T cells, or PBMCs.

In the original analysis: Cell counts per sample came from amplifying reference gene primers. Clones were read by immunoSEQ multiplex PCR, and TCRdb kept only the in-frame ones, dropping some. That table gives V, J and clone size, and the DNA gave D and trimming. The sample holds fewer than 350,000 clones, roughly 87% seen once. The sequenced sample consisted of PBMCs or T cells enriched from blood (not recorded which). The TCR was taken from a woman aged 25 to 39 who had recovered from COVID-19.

The CDR3 reads CASSPSGDTQYF. The CDR3 coding sequence is TGTGCCAGCTCGCCGTCGGGAGATACGCAGTATTTT. The chain has TRBV18 and TRBJ2-3; D is unclear. Germline V gene lookup returns CDR1 KGHSH and CDR2 LQKENI. V lost 6 bases to trimming and J lost 5 bases, with 9 bases between them. This CDR3 is 12 amino acids long. The whole variable domain, remainder taken from reference TRBV18 and TRBJ2-3, is NAGVMQNPRHLVRRRGQEARLRCSPMKGHSHVYWYRQLPEEGLKFMVYLQKENIIDESGMPKERFSAEFPKEGPSILRIQQVVRGDSAAYFCASSPSGDTQYFGPGTRLTVL.